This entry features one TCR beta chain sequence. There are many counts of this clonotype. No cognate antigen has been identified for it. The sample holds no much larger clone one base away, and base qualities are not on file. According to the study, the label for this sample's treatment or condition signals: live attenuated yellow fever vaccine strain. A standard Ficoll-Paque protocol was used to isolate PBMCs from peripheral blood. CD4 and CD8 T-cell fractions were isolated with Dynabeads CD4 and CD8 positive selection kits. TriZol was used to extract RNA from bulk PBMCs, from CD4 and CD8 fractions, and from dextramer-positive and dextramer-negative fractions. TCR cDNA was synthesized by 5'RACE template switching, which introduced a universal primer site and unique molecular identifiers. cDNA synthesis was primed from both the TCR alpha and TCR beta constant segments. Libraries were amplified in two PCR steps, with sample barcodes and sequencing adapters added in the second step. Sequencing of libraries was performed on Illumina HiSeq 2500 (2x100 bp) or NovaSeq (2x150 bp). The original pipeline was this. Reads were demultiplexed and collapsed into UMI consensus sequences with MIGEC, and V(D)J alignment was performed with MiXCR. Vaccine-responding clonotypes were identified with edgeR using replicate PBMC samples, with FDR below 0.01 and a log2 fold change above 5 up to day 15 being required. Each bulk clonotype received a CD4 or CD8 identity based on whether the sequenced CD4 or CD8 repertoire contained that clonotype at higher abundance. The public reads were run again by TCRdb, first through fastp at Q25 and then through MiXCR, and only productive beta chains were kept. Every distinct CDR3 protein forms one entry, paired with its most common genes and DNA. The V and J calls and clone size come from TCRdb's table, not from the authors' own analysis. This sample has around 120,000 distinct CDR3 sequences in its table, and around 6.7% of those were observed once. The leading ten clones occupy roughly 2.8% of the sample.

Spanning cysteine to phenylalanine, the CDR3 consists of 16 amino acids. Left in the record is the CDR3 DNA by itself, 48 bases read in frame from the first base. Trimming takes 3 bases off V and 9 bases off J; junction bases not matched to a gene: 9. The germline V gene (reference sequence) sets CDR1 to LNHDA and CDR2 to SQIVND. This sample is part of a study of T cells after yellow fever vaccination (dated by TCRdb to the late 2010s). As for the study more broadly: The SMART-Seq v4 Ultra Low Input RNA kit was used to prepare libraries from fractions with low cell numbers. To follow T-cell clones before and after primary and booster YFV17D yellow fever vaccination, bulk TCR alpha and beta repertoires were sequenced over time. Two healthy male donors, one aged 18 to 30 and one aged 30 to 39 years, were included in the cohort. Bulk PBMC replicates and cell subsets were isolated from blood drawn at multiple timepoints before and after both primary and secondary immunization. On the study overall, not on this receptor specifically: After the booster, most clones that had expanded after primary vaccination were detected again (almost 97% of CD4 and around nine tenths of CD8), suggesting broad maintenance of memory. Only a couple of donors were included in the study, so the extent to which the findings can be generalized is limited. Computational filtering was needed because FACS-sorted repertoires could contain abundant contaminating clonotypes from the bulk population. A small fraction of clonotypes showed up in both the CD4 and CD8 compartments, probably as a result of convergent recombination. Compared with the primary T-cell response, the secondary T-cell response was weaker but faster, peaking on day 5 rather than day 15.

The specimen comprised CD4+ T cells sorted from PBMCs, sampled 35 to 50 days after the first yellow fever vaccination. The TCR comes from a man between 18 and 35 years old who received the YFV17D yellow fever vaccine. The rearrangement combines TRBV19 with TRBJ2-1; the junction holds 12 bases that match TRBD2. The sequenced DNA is TGTGCCAGTAGTATCCCGGGGGCTAGCGGGGGGGCTGAGCAGTTCTTC. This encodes CASSIPGASGGAEQFF.